The sequence of this T cell receptor beta chain was determined in a study of cytomegalovirus exposure and HLA in healthy donors. Study-wide findings and caveats: Common viral pathogens seemed to be connected with several of the most significant clusters, according to a later analysis.

J gave up 3 bases and V 0 bases, and 8 bases lay outside the gene matches. The CDR3 runs 17 residues. Germline assignment: CDR1 LGHNA and CDR2 YNFKEQ. The primer mix had 60 Vbeta and 13 Jbeta primers. Profiled with immunoSEQ multiplex PCR; TCRdb holds only in-frame clones, not every one. The profile shows some 180,000 clones, roughly 73% of them singletons. A single count supports this clone. Its target is not known. The sample was PBMCs. The chain carries TRBV4-2 and TRBJ1-3, with 7 bases aligning to TRBD1. The receptor was derived from a woman in her 30s in good health and CMV-seronegative. Here the CDR3 DNA reads TGTGCCAGCAGCCAAGATTCGGACAGGTCCTTTGGAAACACCATATATTTT. Its translation: CASSQDSDRSFGNTIYF.